The sequence of this T cell receptor beta chain was determined in a study of Graves' ophthalmopathy and Graves' hyperthyroidism. Points from the study as a whole: The blood repertoire also included most expanded thyroid clonotypes above 0.001 frequency. A classifier, a 13-signature model, separated ophthalmopathy from stable hyperthyroidism with approximately 88% sensitivity and about 83% specificity.

Excluded were patients with other autoimmune diseases, uncontrolled infections, pregnancy or lactation. PBMCs were obtained from roughly 10 ml of fresh peripheral blood. RNA transcripts provided the template for amplifying TCR beta CDR3 regions. An opening RT-PCR round employed HTBI primers and preceded a second-round multiplex PCR. TCRdb reanalysed the multiplex PCR reads using MiXCR and keeps one entry per CDR3 protein. This table has a few hundred thousand distinct CDR3 sequences, 15% appearing once. Many counts were recorded for this clonotype. Its antigen remains unknown. The source material was peripheral blood. This TCR was sampled from a woman under 30 with stable Graves' hyperthyroidism.

The CDR3 region is CASSEPRQGYGYTF. The CDR3 bases are TGTGCCAGCAGTGAACCCAGACAGGGCTATGGCTACACCTTC. This chain uses TRBV25-1 with TRBJ1-2, with 7 bases that match TRBD1. CDR1 and CDR2 (germline): MGHDK, SYGVNS. The ends lost 2 bases at V and 4 bases at J; junction bases unmatched: 4. The CDR3 is made up of 14 amino acids.